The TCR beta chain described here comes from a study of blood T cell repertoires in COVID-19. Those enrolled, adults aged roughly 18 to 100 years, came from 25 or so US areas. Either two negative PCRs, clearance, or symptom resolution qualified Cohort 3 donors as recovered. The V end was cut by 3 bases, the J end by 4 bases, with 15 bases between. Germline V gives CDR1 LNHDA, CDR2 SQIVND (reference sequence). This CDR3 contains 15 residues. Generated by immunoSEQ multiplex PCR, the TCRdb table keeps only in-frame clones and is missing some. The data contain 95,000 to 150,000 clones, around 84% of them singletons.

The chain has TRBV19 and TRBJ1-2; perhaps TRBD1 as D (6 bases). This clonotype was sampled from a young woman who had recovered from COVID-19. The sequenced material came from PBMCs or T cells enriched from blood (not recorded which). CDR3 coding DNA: TGTGCCAGTAGTATTACAGGGACGTTTGTCTATGGCTACACCTTC. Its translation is CASSITGTFVYGYTF.